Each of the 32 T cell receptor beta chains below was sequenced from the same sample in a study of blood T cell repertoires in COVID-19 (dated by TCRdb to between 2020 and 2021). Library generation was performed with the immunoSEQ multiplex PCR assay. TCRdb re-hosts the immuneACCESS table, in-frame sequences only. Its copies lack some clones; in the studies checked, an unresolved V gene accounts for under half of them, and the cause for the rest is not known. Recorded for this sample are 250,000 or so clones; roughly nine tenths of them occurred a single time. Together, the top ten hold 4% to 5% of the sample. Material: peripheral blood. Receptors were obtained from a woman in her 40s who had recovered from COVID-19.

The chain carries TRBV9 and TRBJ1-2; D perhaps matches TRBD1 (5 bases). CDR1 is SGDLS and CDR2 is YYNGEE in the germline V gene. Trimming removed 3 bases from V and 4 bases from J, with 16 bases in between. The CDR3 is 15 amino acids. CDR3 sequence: CASSAPQGRVYGYTF. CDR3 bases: TGTGCCAGCAGCGCACCCCAGGGTAGGGTCTATGGCTACACCTTC.

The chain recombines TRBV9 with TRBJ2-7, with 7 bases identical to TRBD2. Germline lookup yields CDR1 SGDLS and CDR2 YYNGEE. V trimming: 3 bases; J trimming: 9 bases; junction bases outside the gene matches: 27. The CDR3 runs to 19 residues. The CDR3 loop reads CASSAKSGGRRITLRGQYV. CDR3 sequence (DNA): TGTGCCAGCAGCGCCAAGTCGGGGGGTAGGCGCATAACTCTACGAGGGCAGTACGTC.

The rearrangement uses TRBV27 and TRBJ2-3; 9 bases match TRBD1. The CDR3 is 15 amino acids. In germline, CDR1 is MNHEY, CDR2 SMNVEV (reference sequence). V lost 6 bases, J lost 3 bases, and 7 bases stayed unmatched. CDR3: CASRVTGGATDTQYF. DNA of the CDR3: TGTGCCAGCAGGGTGACAGGGGGAGCAACAGATACGCAGTATTTT.

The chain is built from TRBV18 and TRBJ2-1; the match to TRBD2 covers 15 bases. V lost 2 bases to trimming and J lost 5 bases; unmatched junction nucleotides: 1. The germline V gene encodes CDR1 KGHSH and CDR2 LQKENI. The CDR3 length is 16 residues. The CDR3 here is CASSPWTSGRDNEQFF. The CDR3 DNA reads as TGTGCCAGCTCACCATGGACTAGCGGGAGGGACAATGAGCAGTTCTTC. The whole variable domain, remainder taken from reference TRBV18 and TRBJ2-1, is NAGVMQNPRHLVRRRGQEARLRCSPMKGHSHVYWYRQLPEEGLKFMVYLQKENIIDESGMPKERFSAEFPKEGPSILRIQQVVRGDSAAYFCASSPWTSGRDNEQFFGPGTRLTVL.

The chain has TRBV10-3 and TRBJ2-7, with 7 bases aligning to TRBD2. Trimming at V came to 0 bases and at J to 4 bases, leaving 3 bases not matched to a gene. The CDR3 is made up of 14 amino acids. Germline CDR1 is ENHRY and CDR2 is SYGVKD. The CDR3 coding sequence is TGTGCCATCAGTGAGTCCGGCGGGAGTTACGAGCAGTACGTC. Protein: CAISESGGSYEQYV.

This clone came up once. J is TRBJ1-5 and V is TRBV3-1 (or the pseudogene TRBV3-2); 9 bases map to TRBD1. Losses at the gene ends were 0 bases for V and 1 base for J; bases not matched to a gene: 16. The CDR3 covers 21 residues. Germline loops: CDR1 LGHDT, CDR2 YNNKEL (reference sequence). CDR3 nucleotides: TGTGCCAGCAGCCAAGAGCATGGGGACAGGGTTAATGGAACGAGCAATCAGCCCCAGCATTTT. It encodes CASSQEHGDRVNGTSNQPQHF.

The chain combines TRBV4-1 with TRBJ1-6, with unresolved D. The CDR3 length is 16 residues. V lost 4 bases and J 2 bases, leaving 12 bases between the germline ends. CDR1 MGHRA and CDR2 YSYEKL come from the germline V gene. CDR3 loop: CASSPAGVAYNSPLHF. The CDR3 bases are TGCGCCAGCAGCCCCGCTGGAGTTGCCTATAATTCACCCCTCCACTTT.

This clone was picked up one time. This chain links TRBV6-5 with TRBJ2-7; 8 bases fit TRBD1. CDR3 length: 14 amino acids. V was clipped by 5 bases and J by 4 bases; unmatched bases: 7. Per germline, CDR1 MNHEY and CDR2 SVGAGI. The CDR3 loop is CASSKDRTGYEQYF. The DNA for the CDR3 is TGTGCCAGCAGTAAGGACAGGACAGGGTACGAGCAGTACTTC.

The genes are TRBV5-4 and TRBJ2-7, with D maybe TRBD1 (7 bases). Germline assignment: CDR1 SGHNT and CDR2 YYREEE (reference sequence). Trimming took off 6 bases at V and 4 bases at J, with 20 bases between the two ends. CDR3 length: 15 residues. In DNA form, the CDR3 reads TGTGCCAGCAATCCCCAGGGGGGTAGTGCTTACGAGCAGTACTTC. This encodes CASNPQGGSAYEQYF.

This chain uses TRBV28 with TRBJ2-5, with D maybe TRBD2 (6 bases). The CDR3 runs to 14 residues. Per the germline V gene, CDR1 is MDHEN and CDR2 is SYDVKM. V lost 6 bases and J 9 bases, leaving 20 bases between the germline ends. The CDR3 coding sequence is TGTGCCAGCAGCCCATATAGCGGAGCCGCGGCCCAGTACTTC. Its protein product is CASSPYSGAAAQYF.

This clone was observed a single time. The CDR3 DNA reads as TGTGCCAGCAGTAGTACGGGGGAGGCCTATGGCTACACCTTC. The encoded protein is CASSSTGEAYGYTF. This chain uses TRBV9 with TRBJ1-2; possible D gene TRBD1, 5 bases. The germline V gene has CDR1 SGDLS and CDR2 YYNGEE. The CDR3 consists of 14 residues. Between the trimmed V and J ends, which lost 5 bases and 4 bases, there was a span of 15 bases.

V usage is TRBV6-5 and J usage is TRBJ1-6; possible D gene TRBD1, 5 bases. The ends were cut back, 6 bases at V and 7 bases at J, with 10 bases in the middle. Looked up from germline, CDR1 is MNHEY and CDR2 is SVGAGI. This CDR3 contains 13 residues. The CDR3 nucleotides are TGTGCCAGCAGCGACCGGGGGAATTCACCCCTCCACTTT. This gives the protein CASSDRGNSPLHF.

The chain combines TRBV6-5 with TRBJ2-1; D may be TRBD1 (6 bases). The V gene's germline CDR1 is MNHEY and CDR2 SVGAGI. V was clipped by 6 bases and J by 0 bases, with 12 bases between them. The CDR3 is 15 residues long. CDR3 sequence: CASSWDTSSYNEQFF. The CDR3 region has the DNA TGTGCCAGCAGCTGGGACACAAGCTCCTACAATGAGCAGTTCTTC.

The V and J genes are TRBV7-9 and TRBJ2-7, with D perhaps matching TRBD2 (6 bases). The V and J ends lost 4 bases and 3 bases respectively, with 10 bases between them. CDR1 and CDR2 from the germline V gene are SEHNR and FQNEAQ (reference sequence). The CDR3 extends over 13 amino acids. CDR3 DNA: TGTGCCAGCAGCTACCGGGGGTTCTACGAGCAGTACTTC. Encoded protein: CASSYRGFYEQYF.

The CDR3 region has the DNA TGTGCCAGCAGCTTAGATCCTTTGGGGGGGGAAGCTTTCTTT. Translating gives CASSLDPLGGEAFF. The chain recombines TRBV7-2 with TRBJ1-1; tentative D call: TRBD1 (5 bases). Per the germline V gene, CDR1 is SGHTA and CDR2 is FQGNSA. This CDR3 comprises 14 residues. Trimming pared 1 base from V and 8 bases from J, leaving 14 bases between.

In nucleotides, the CDR3 is TGCGCCAGCCATAGCAGTCTCGGGACTAGCGGCCCGACCGCGGAGACCCAGTACTTC. It translates to CASHSSLGTSGPTAETQYF. The chain is built from TRBV5-1 and TRBJ2-5; 11 bases line up with TRBD2. V lost 7 bases and J lost 5; bases outside the gene matches: 22. Germline V gene data show CDR1 as SGHRS and CDR2 as YFSETQ. This CDR3 comprises 19 residues.

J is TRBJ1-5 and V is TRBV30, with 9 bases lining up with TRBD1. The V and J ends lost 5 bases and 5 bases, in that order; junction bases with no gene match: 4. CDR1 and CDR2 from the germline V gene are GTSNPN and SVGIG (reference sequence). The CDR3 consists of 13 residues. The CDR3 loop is CAWAGQGDQPQHF. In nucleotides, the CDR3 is TGTGCCTGGGCGGGACAGGGTGATCAGCCCCAGCATTTT. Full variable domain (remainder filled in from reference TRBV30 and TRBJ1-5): SQTIHQWPATLVQPVGSPLSLECTVEGTSNPNLYWYRQAAGRGLQLLFYSVGIGQISSEVPQNLSASRPQDRQFILSSKKLLLSDSGFYLCAWAGQGDQPQHFGDGTRLSIL.

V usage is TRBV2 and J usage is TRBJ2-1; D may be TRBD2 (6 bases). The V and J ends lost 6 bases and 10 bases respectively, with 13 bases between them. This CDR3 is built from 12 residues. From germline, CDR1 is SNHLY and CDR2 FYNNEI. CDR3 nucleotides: TGTGCCAGCAGACTGACTAGGAACGAGCAGTTCTTC. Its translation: CASRLTRNEQFF.

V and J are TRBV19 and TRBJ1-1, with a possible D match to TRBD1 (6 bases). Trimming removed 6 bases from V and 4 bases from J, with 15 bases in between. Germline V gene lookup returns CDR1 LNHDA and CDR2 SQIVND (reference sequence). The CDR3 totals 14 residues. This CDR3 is CASRGLAGATEAFF. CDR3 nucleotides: TGTGCCAGTAGGGGTTTAGCAGGGGCCACTGAAGCTTTCTTT.

The CDR3 DNA reads as TGTGCCTGGAGCAGACAGGGGGGGGCTAATGAAAAACTGTTTTTT. Residues: CAWSRQGGANEKLFF. The chain uses TRBV30 and TRBJ1-4, with 9 bases fitting TRBD1. The CDR3 covers 15 residues. Germline V gene data show CDR1 as GTSNPN and CDR2 as SVGIG (reference sequence). V lost 3 bases, J lost 3 bases, and 5 bases stayed unmatched.

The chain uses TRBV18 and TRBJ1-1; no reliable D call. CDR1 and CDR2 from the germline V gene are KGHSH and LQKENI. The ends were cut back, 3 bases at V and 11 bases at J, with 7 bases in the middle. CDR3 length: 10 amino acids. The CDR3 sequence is CASSPRRAFF. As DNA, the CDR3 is TGTGCCAGCTCACCTAGGAGGGCTTTCTTT. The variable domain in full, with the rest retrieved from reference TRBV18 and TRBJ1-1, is NAGVMQNPRHLVRRRGQEARLRCSPMKGHSHVYWYRQLPEEGLKFMVYLQKENIIDESGMPKERFSAEFPKEGPSILRIQQVVRGDSAAYFCASSPRRAFFGQGTRLTVV.

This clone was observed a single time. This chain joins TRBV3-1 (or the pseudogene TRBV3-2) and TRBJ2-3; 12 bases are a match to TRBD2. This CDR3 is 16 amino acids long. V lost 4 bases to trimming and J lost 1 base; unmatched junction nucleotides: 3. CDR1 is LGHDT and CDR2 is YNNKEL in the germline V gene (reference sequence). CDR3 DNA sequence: TGTGCCAGCAGCCCTAGACTAGCGGGGGGCACAGATACGCAGTATTTT. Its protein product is CASSPRLAGGTDTQYF.

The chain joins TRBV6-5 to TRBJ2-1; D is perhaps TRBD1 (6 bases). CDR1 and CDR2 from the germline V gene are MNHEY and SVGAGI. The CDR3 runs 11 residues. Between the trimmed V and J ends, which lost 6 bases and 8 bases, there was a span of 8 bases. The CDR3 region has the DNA TGTGCCAGCAGCAGGGGAGATGAGCAGTTCTTC. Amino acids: CASSRGDEQFF.

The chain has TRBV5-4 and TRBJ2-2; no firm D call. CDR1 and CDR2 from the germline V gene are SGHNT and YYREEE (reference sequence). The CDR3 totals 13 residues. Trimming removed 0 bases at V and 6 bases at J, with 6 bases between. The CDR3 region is CASSLGHPGELFF. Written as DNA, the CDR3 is TGTGCCAGCAGCTTGGGACACCCCGGGGAGCTGTTTTTT.

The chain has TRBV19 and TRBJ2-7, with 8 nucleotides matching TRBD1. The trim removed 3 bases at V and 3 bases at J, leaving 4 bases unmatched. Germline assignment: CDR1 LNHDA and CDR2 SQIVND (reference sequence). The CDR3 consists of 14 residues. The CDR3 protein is CASSIRDRNYEQYF. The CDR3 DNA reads TGTGCCAGTAGTATCCGGGACAGGAACTACGAGCAGTACTTC.

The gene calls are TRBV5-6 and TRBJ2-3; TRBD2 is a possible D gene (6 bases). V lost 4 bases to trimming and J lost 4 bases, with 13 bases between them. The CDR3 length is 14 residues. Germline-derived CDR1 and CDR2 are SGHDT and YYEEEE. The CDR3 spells CASSGGRGPDTQYF. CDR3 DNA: TGTGCCAGCAGCGGAGGGCGGGGCCCAGATACGCAGTATTTT.

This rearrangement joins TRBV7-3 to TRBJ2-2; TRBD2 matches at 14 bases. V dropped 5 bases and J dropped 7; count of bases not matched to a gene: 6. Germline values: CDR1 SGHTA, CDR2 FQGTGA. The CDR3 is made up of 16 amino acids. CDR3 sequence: CASSPTGTSGGGELFF. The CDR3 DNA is TGTGCCAGCAGCCCCACCGGGACTAGCGGGGGCGGGGAGCTGTTTTTT.

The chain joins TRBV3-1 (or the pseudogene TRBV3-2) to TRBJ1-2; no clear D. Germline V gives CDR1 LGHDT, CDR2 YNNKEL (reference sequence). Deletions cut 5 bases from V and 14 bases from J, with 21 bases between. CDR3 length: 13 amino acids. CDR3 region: CASSLSPSSLETF. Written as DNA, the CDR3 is TGTGCCAGCAGCTTGAGCCCTTCGAGTCTAGAAACCTTC.

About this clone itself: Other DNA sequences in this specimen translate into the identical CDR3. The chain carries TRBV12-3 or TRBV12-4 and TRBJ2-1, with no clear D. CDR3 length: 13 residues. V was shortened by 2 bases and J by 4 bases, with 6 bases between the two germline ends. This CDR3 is CASSLRDYNEQFF. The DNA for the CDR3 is TGTGCCAGCAGTTTACGAGATTACAATGAGCAGTTCTTC.

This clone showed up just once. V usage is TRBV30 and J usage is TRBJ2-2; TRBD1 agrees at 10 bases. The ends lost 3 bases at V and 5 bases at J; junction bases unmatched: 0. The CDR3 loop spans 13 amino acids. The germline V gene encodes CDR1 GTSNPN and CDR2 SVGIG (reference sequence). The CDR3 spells CAWRDRGTGELFF. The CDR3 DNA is TGTGCCTGGAGGGACAGGGGGACCGGGGAGCTGTTTTTT.

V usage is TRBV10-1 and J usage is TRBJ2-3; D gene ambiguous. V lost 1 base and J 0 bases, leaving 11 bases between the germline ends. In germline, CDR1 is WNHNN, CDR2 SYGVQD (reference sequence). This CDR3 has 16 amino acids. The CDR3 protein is CASSELMRKSTDTQYF. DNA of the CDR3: TGCGCCAGCAGTGAGTTAATGCGAAAAAGCACAGATACGCAGTATTTT.

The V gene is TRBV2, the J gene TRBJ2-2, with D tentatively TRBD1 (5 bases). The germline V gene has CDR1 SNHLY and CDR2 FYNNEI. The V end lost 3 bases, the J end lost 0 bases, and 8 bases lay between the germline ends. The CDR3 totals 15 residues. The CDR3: CASSDLGANTGELFF. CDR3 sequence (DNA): TGTGCCAGCAGTGATTTAGGGGCGAACACCGGGGAGCTGTTTTTT.